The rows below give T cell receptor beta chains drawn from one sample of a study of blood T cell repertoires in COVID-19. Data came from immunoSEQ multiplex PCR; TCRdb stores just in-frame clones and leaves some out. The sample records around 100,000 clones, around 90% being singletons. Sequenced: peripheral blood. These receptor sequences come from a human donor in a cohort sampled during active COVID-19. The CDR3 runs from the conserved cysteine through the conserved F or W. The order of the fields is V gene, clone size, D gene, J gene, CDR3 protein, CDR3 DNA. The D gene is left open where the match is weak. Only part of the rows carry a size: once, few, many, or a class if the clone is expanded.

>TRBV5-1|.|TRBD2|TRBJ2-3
CASSPDRTSGTDTQYF
TGCGCCAGCAGCCCCGATCGGACTAGCGGCACAGATACGCAGTATTTT
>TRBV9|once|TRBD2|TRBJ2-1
CASSGTSGRNEQFF
TGTGCCAGCAGCGGGACTAGCGGACGGAATGAGCAGTTCTTC
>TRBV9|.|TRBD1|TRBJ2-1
CASSVVGTGRDEQFF
TGTGCCAGCAGCGTAGTAGGGACAGGGCGTGATGAGCAGTTCTTC
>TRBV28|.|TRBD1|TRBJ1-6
CASSLLDRRDSPLHF
TGTGCCAGCAGTTTATTGGACAGGAGGGATTCACCCCTCCACTTT
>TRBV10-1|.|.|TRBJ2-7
CASSESSHREQYF
TGCGCCAGCAGTGAGTCGAGTCACCGGGAGCAGTACTTC
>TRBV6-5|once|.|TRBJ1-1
CASSYSHGTEAFF
TGTGCCAGCAGTTACTCGCACGGGACTGAAGCTTTCTTT
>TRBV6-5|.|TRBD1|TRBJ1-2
CASSSGTGGNYGYTF
TGTGCCAGCAGTTCCGGGACAGGGGGTAATTATGGCTACACCTTC
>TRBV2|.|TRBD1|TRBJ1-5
CASSDGTAYNQPQHF
TGTGCCAGCAGCGACGGGACAGCTTACAATCAGCCCCAGCATTTT
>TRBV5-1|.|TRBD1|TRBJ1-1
CASSFSTGGYTEAFF
TGCGCCAGCAGCTTCTCGACAGGGGGATACACTGAAGCTTTCTTT
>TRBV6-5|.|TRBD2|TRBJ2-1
CASSPSGGYYNEQFF
TGTGCCAGCAGCCCCAGCGGGGGCTATTACAATGAGCAGTTCTTC
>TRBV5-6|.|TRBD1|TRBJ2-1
CASSLSPDRGRVNEQFF
TGTGCCAGCAGCTTATCCCCAGACAGGGGACGAGTCAATGAGCAGTTCTTC
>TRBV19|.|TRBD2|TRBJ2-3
CASSFAGGRGSDTQYF
TGTGCCAGTAGTTTCGCGGGGGGGAGAGGTAGCGATACGCAGTATTTT
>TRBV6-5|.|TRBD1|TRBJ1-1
CASSYRQGVNTEAFF
TGTGCCAGCAGTTACCGACAGGGGGTGAACACTGAAGCTTTCTTT
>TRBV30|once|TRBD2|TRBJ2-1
CAWAELAKGEQFF
TGTGCCTGGGCGGAACTAGCGAAGGGTGAGCAGTTCTTC
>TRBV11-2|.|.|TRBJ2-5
CASSLGDQETQYF
TGTGCCAGCAGCTTAGGCGACCAAGAGACCCAGTACTTC
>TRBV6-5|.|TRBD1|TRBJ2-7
CASGTQGAYEQYF
TGTGCCAGCGGAACCCAGGGGGCGTACGAGCAGTACTTC